The 22 T cell receptor beta chains given below trace back to one sample, sequenced in a study of blood T cells in healthy people across ages. Primers used in a second PCR of roughly 6 to 11 cycles were a sample-barcoded 5' primer and a J-beta primer mix. TCRdb analysed the 5' RACE reads with MiXCR anew, one entry per CDR3 protein. The sample lists around 1.7 million distinct CDR3 sequences, under 30% occurring once. Sequencing was done on a sample of blood. The receptors here all came from a woman under 40 in good health.

The chain links TRBV20-1 to TRBJ1-2; TRBD1 matches at 8 bases. This CDR3 is built from 13 residues. CDR1 DFQATT and CDR2 SNEGSKA come from the germline V gene (reference sequence). Trimming took 3 bases from V and 8 from J; bases not matched to a gene: 8. The CDR3 DNA sequence: TGCAGTGCTAGCCCGGGACAGGTTGAAGGCTACACCTTC. It codes for CSASPGQVEGYTF.

This clonotype appeared many times. The V gene is TRBV24-1, the J gene TRBJ2-1; 7 bases are a match to TRBD1. Germline loops: CDR1 KGHDR, CDR2 SFDVKD. V was clipped by 6 bases and J by 2 bases; unmatched bases: 3. The CDR3 is 14 amino acids. The CDR3 sequence: CATSRQGTYNEQFF. The DNA of the CDR3 is TGTGCCACCAGTAGACAGGGAACCTACAATGAGCAGTTCTTC.

Notes on this clonotype: A much bigger clone sits one base away, suggesting this may be a read error. Since no conserved phenylalanine or tryptophan closes the CDR3, a read error is the likely cause. V is TRBV29-1 and J is TRBJ2-3; 8 bases fit TRBD1. In germline, CDR1 is SQVTM, CDR2 ANQGSEA. This CDR3 comprises 15 residues. The junction had 9 bases not matched to a gene; V was cut back by 7 bases and J by 0 bases. CDR3 amino acids: CSAEQGGQSTDTQYL. CDR3 coding DNA: TGCAGCGCCGAACAGGGGGGACAGAGCACAGATACGCAGTATCTT.

This clonotype was found a few times. The chain carries TRBV10-3 and TRBJ2-3; no clear D gene. Germline loops: CDR1 ENHRY, CDR2 SYGVKD. The V end was cut by 3 bases, the J end by 5 bases, with 3 bases between. This CDR3 is 11 amino acids long. CDR3 sequence: CAISDEDTQYF. DNA for the CDR3: TGTGCCATCAGTGACGAAGATACGCAGTATTTT.

This clonotype was seen more than once but under ten times. This chain links TRBV6-1 with TRBJ2-1, with D possibly TRBD2 on 5 matching bases. The CDR3 has 16 amino acids. V gave up 2 bases and J gave up 4 bases, with 15 bases separating them. Germline V gene sequence: CDR1 MNHNS, CDR2 SASEGT. The CDR3 protein is CASSEQAEGSYNEQFF. CDR3 nucleotide sequence: TGTGCCAGCAGTGAACAAGCGGAAGGGTCTTACAATGAGCAGTTCTTC.

The J gene is TRBJ1-5, the V gene TRBV19; D gene ambiguous. From germline, CDR1 is LNHDA and CDR2 SQIVND (reference sequence). V dropped 4 bases and J dropped 2 bases, with 15 bases sitting between them. The CDR3 contains 16 residues. CDR3 bases: TGTGCCAGTAGTACCCATGGCGGAGAGGGCAATCAGCCCCAGCATTTT. Translated, it gives CASSTHGGEGNQPQHF.

The rearrangement joins TRBV14 to TRBJ2-5; D possibly corresponds to TRBD2 (6 bases). With 0 bases removed from V and 10 bases from J, the gap between germline ends came to 21 bases. From germline, CDR1 is SGHDN and CDR2 FVKESK. The CDR3 extends over 16 amino acids. The CDR3 here is CASSQDPLAWVWDQYF. The CDR3 DNA sequence: TGTGCCAGCAGCCAAGATCCCCTAGCGTGGGTTTGGGACCAGTACTTC.

Only a few counts were recorded for this clonotype. The CDR3, as DNA: TGTGCCATAGGCTCCAGCGGGAAAAACAATGAGCAGTTCTTC. Amino acids: CAIGSSGKNNEQFF. The chain has TRBV10-3 and TRBJ2-1, with 7 nucleotides matching TRBD2. The germline V gene has CDR1 ENHRY and CDR2 SYGVKD. The CDR3 runs to 14 residues. V trimming: 9 bases; J trimming: 5 bases; junction bases outside the gene matches: 10.

CDR3 sequence: CASAWTSGINEQFF. In nucleotides, the CDR3 is TGCGCCAGCGCCTGGACTAGCGGGATCAATGAGCAGTTCTTC. The chain combines TRBV5-1 with TRBJ2-1; TRBD2 matches at 12 bases. Germline CDR1 SGHRS, CDR2 YFSETQ. V dropped 7 bases and J dropped 6; count of bases not matched to a gene: 5. The CDR3 covers 14 residues.

The V gene is TRBV29-1, the J gene TRBJ2-3, with 10 nucleotides matching TRBD2. The CDR3 runs 13 residues. The V gene's germline CDR1 is SQVTM and CDR2 ANQGSEA. The V and J ends lost 2 bases and 5 bases, in that order; junction bases with no gene match: 1. CDR3 DNA sequence: TGCAGCGTTGAAAGACTAGCGGGAGATACGCAGTATTTT. Its protein product is CSVERLAGDTQYF.

The V gene is TRBV20-1, the J gene TRBJ2-1; TRBD2 matches at 12 bases. The CDR3 is made up of 15 amino acids. Germline CDR1 and CDR2: DFQATT and SNEGSKA (reference sequence). J gave up 2 bases and V 5 bases, and 4 bases lay outside the gene matches. CDR3 amino acids: CSAEASGGAYNEQFF. The CDR3 DNA is TGCAGTGCTGAAGCTAGCGGGGGGGCCTACAATGAGCAGTTCTTC.

The chain is built from TRBV7-2 and TRBJ1-6; 7 bases fit TRBD1. V shed 6 bases, J shed 0 bases, and the junction held 14 bases outside the gene matches. This CDR3 is built from 19 residues. Germline V gene lookup returns CDR1 SGHTA and CDR2 FQGNSA. CDR3 DNA: TGTGCCAGCAGGACGGCCCGGGACAGTTTTCGCTCCTATAATTCACCCCTCCACTTT. Its translation: CASRTARDSFRSYNSPLHF.

This clonotype has a handful of counts. The V and J genes are TRBV7-9 and TRBJ1-4; D not resolved. The V and J ends lost 3 bases and 11 bases respectively, with 19 bases between them. This CDR3 is 15 amino acids long. Germline values: CDR1 SEHNR, CDR2 FQNEAQ (reference sequence). Written as DNA, the CDR3 is TGTGCCAGCAGCTTTGAGGACGGTCCGGGGATGAAACTGTTTTTT. Its translation is CASSFEDGPGMKLFF.

At least ten counts were recorded for this clonotype. The J gene is TRBJ2-5, the V gene TRBV7-2, with D hard to call. V was clipped by 4 bases and J by 5 bases, with 14 bases between them. The CDR3 length is 14 residues. Looked up from germline, CDR1 is SGHTA and CDR2 is FQGNSA. The CDR3 nucleotides are TGTGCCAGCAGCTCTAGGCCATTAGGCGAGACCCAGTACTTC. Protein sequence: CASSSRPLGETQYF.

The J gene is TRBJ1-5, the V gene TRBV6-6; no clear D gene. Per germline, CDR1 MNHNY and CDR2 SVGAGI (reference sequence). Deletions cut 6 bases from V and 3 bases from J, with 9 bases between. The CDR3 is made up of 13 amino acids. The CDR3 loop reads CASRVENNQPQHF. CDR3 coding DNA: TGTGCCAGCAGAGTGGAGAACAATCAGCCCCAGCATTTT.

The chain links TRBV24-1 to TRBJ2-2; no clear D. Germline V CDR1 and CDR2: KGHDR, SFDVKD. V was shortened by 3 bases and J by 5 bases, with 15 bases between the two germline ends. The CDR3 is 16 amino acids. The CDR3, as DNA: TGTGCCACCAGTGATCCTGGTCGGGTAGGGACCGGGGAGCTGTTTTTT. The encoded protein is CATSDPGRVGTGELFF.

The chain is built from TRBV7-2 and TRBJ1-5, with a tentative D call TRBD1 (5 bases). Germline CDR1 reads SGHTA; CDR2 reads FQGNSA. The germline V and J ends were trimmed by 2 bases and 7 bases, with 15 bases remaining between them. CDR3 length: 15 amino acids. The DNA for the CDR3 is TGTGCCAGCAGCTTAAGTTTAGCAGGGAGCCAGCCCCAGCATTTT. Its translation: CASSLSLAGSQPQHF. Together with reference TRBV7-2 and TRBJ1-5, the CDR3 gives the full variable domain: GAGVSQSPSNKVTEKGKDVELRCDPISGHTALYWYRQSLGQGLEFLIYFQGNSAPDKSGLPSDRFSAERTGGSVSTLTIQRTQQEDSAVYLCASSLSLAGSQPQHFGDGTRLSIL.

V gene TRBV20-1 combines with J gene TRBJ1-4; unclear D gene. The CDR3 consists of 13 residues. The germline V gene has CDR1 DFQATT and CDR2 SNEGSKA (reference sequence). Trimming removed 6 bases at V and 6 bases at J, with 14 bases between. CDR3 in DNA: TGCAGTGCCCCTACGGGCCGGGATGAAAAACTGTTTTTT. Its translation is CSAPTGRDEKLFF.

Only one count was recorded for this clonotype. The chain carries TRBV7-9 and TRBJ2-6; weak D call: TRBD2 (5 bases). Trimming cost V 3 bases and J 6 bases, with 12 bases left between them. The CDR3 is made up of 15 amino acids. CDR1 SEHNR and CDR2 FQNEAQ come from the germline V gene (reference sequence). The CDR3 bases are TGTGCCAGCAGCTTGAGGGTCCCCGAGGCCAACGTCCTGACTTTC. Its translation is CASSLRVPEANVLTF. The entire variable domain, with the rest obtained from reference TRBV7-9 and TRBJ2-6, is as follows: DTGVSQNPRHKITKRGQNVTFRCDPISEHNRLYWYRQTLGQGPEFLTYFQNEAQLEKSRLLSDRFSAERPKGSFSTLEIQRTEQGDSAMYLCASSLRVPEANVLTFGAGSRLTVL.

This clonotype was counted at least ten times. V usage is TRBV7-2 and J usage is TRBJ2-5; TRBD2 matches at 7 bases. The CDR3 covers 14 residues. Germline CDR1 reads SGHTA; CDR2 reads FQGNSA. The junction had 7 bases not matched to a gene; V was cut back by 3 bases and J by 6 bases. CDR3 nucleotides: TGTGCCAGCAGCTTTTCCACGGGGGGAAAGACCCAGTACTTC. Translating gives CASSFSTGGKTQYF.

This clonotype was seen more than once but under ten times. This chain links TRBV20-1 with TRBJ2-7; TRBD2 aligns across 8 bases. Trimming cost V 5 bases and J 0 bases; bases outside gene matches: 6. The CDR3 consists of 14 residues. The V gene's germline CDR1 is DFQATT and CDR2 SNEGSKA (reference sequence). The DNA for the CDR3 is TGCAGTGCTGCCGATAGCGGGGCCTCCTACGAGCAGTACTTC. Protein: CSAADSGASYEQYF.

This clonotype appeared once. This may come from a read error, since a much larger clone is one base off. This sequence joins TRBV10-3 and TRBJ2-1; D possibly uses TRBD1 or TRBD2 (5 bases each). The germline V gene has CDR1 ENHRY and CDR2 SYGVKD. There are 14 residues in the CDR3. The CDR3 DNA reads as TGTGCCATCAGTGACACCGGGACGGCGAATGGGCAGTTCTTC. Translation: CAISDTGTANGQFF.